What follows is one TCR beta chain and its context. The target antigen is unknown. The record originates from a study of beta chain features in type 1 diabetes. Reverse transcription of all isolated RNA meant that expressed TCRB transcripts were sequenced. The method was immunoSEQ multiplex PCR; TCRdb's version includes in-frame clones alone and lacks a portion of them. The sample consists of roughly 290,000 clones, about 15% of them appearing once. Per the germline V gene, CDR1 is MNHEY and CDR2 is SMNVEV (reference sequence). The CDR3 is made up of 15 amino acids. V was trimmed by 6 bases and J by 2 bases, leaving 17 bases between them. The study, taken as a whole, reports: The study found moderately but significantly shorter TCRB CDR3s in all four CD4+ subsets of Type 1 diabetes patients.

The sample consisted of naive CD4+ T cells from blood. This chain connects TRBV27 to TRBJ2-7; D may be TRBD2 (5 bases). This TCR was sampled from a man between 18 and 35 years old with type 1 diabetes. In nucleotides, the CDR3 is TGTGCCAGCAGGCGGGCTTCAGCGGCAGCCTACGAGCAGTACTTC. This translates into CASRRASAAAYEQYF.